This TCR beta chain was obtained from a study of CD8 T cells in seronegative destructive rheumatoid arthritis (dated by TCRdb to about 2020). The study in broad terms: Most of the eight CND-RA patients were receiving biological drugs at sampling. Peripheral CD8+ TCRbeta repertoires of CCP-negative destructive rheumatoid arthritis (CND-RA) patients were compared with newly diagnosed seropositive RA, seronegative RA and healthy controls. The seropositive RA, seronegative RA and healthy control comparison cohorts were obtained from an earlier published TCRbeta dataset rather than being newly sequenced.

Turning to this clone: This clone's antigen is unknown. No much larger clone exists at a distance of one base, and base qualities are not known.

CND-RA patients were negative for the clinical CCP2 antibody test, and joint destruction progressed despite active therapy. Every CND-RA patient had failed conventional anti-rheumatic therapy and showed typical joint destruction in the wrists and ankles. CND-RA patients were sampled not at diagnosis but after long disease histories, which in several cases spanned decades. Approximately 50 millilitres of EDTA-anticoagulated peripheral blood were drawn from each patient. Ficoll-Paque PLUS density gradient separation was used to isolate peripheral blood mononuclear cells. AutoMACS magnetic bead positive selection was used to isolate CD8+ cells from fresh or cryopreserved PBMCs, and purity was verified by flow cytometry. Genomic DNA was extracted with Nucleospin Tissue or Tissue XS kits and quantified on a Qubit 2.0 fluorometer. Broad study findings and their caveats: More CMV-reactive and fewer influenza A-reactive CD8+ TCRbeta sequences were observed in CND-RA repertoires than in controls and other RA subtypes. Across the approximately 100,000 clonotypes tested, no public clonotype enrichment survived Benjamini-Hochberg correction. Without diagnostic samples, TCR repertoire differences may partly reflect poor disease control over the years rather than being present at onset. A distinct set of enriched public clonotypes appeared to be carried by CND-RA patients, and this finding was interpreted by the authors as support for a separate disease subset. After adjusting for age, CND-RA patients appeared to have less diverse, more clonal CD8+ TCRbeta repertoires than other RA subtypes. The small size of the CND-RA cohort was noted as a limitation of the study.

TCRbeta sequencing used genomic DNA from CD8+ cells, following the manufacturer's instructions. A genomics technology centre in Finland ran the TCRbeta sequencing, which was done with the immunoSEQ assay. Per the authors' processing: Clonotype tables produced by the immunoSEQ preprocessing pipeline were converted into VDJtools format, and non-productive clonotypes were filtered out. Samples below 10,000 reads were excluded and the rest subsampled to 10,000 reads; six of eight CND-RA samples passed. The VDJtools CalcDiversityStats function was applied to data subsampled to 10,000 reads to calculate Shannon-Wiener, Simpson and clonality indices. To infer antigen specificity, non-singleton TCRbeta clonotypes were hard-matched against VDJdb, with no mismatches permitted. CDR3 sequences that differed by a single amino acid (Hamming distance 1) were grouped into clusters that potentially share antigen targets. After groups were resampled to six samples, public clonotypes were tested for group enrichment with one-sided Fisher's exact tests, and this procedure was repeated ten times. TCRdb stores this immuneACCESS table with in-frame sequences only. Part of the clones is absent; in the studies checked, under half of the shortfall reflects unresolved V genes, and no reason is known for the rest. V, J and clone size are those of that table, while D and trimming were read from the DNA. Present in this sample are 10,000 to 15,000 clones, over 80% of which were seen just once. The biggest ten clones account for roughly 29% of the sample.

Sequenced material: CD8+ T cells from blood. This sequence was found in a woman aged 30 to 49 with seronegative destructive rheumatoid arthritis.

The CDR3 in this case is CAISDRGRQGQPQHF. The sequenced DNA is TGTGCCATCAGTGACCGGGGGAGACAGGGACAGCCCCAGCATTTT. The chain joins TRBV10-3 to TRBJ1-5; 7 middle bases align to TRBD1. CDR1 ENHRY and CDR2 SYGVKD are derived from the germline V gene. V is trimmed back by 3 bases and J by 7 bases, and the junction contains 9 bases that no gene match accounts for. Measured from the cysteine to the phenylalanine, the CDR3 is 15 residues long. Left in the record is the CDR3 DNA by itself, 45 bases read in frame from the first base.